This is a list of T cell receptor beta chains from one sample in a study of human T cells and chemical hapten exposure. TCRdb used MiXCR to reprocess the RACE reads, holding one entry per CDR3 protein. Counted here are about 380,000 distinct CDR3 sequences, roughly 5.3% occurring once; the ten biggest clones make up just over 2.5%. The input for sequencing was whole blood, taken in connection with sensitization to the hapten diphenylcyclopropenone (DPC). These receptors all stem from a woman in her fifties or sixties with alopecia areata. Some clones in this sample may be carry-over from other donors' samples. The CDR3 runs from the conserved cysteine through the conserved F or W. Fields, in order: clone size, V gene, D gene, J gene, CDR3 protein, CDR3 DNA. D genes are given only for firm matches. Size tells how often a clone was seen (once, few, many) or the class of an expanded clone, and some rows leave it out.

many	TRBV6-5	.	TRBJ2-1	CASSSVGLDDQFF	TGTGCCAGCAGTTCCGTTGGTCTAGATGACCAGTTCTTC
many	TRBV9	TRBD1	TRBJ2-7	CASSPPTGTYEQYF	TGTGCCAGCAGCCCCCCGACAGGGACCTACGAGCAGTACTTC
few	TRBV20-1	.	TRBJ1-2	CSARDPRGGGYTF	TGCAGTGCTAGAGATCCGCGGGGAGGAGGCTACACCTTC
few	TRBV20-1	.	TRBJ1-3	CSAPRSGGGGNTIYF	TGCAGTGCTCCTCGATCGGGGGGAGGGGGAAACACCATATATTTT
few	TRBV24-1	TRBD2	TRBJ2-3	CATSDPLLAGADTQYF	TGTGCCACCAGTGATCCCTTACTAGCGGGAGCAGATACGCAGTATTTT
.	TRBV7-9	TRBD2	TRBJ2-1	CASSLGLLAGGAVLYNEQFF	TGTGCCAGCAGCTTAGGATTGCTAGCGGGAGGGGCCGTACTCTACAATGAGCAGTTCTTC
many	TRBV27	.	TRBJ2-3	CASSLILTPQGDTQYF	TGTGCCAGCAGTTTGATTCTGACACCCCAGGGGGATACGCAGTATTTT
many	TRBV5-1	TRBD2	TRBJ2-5	CASSSPSGRRAETQYF	TGCGCCAGCAGCTCTCCTAGCGGGAGAAGGGCAGAGACCCAGTACTTC
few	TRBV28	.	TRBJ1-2	CASSLGSTYGYTF	TGTGCCAGCAGTTTGGGGAGCACCTATGGCTACACCTTC
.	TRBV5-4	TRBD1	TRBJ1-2	CASSLDRENYGYTF	TGTGCCAGCAGCCTGGACAGGGAGAACTATGGCTACACCTTC
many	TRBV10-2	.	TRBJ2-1	CASSEVWGRNEQFF	TGCGCCAGCAGTGAGGTTTGGGGGAGGAATGAGCAGTTCTTC
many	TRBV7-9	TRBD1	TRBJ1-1	CASSPRQGAATEAFF	TGTGCCAGCAGCCCCCGACAGGGGGCGGCCACTGAAGCTTTCTTT
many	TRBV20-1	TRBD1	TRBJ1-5	CSAYGQGQDQPQHF	TGCAGTGCCTATGGACAGGGCCAGGATCAGCCCCAGCATTTT
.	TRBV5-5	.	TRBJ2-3	CASSLGRVVADTQYF	TGTGCCAGCAGCTTGGGCAGGGTAGTGGCAGATACGCAGTATTTT
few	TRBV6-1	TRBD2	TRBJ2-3	CASNPLALSTDTQYF	TGTGCCAGCAACCCACTAGCGCTAAGCACAGATACGCAGTATTTT
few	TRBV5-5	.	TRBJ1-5	CASSLSTPGAGQPQHF	TGTGCCAGCAGCTTGTCGACCCCGGGGGCAGGTCAGCCCCAGCATTTT
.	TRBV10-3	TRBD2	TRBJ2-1	CAITPTSGRTVSLNEQFF	TGTGCCATCACTCCGACTAGCGGGAGGACCGTTTCCCTCAATGAGCAGTTCTTC
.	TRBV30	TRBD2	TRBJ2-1	CAWSSGTKYNEQFF	TGTGCCTGGAGTAGCGGGACGAAGTACAATGAGCAGTTCTTC
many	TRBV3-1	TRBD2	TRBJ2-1	CASSQVSGRNMFF	TGTGCCAGCAGCCAAGTTAGCGGGAGGAATATGTTCTTC
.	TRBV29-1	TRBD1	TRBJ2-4	CSVTGTGDPRNIQYF	TGCAGCGTTACCGGGACAGGGGATCCCAGAAACATTCAGTACTTC
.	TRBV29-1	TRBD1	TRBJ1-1	CSANPGGAGEAFF	TGCAGCGCGAATCCAGGGGGCGCGGGTGAAGCTTTCTTT
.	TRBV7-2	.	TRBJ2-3	CASSLEALASNTQYF	TGTGCCAGCAGTCTAGAGGCGCTAGCTTCAAATACGCAGTATTTT
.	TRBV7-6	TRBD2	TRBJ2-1	CASSSRTSRIYEQFF	TGTGCCAGCAGCTCTAGGACTAGTAGGATCTATGAGCAGTTCTTC
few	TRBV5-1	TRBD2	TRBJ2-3	CASSGTSGGATDTQYF	TGCGCCAGCAGCGGGACCAGCGGGGGGGCCACAGATACGCAGTATTTT
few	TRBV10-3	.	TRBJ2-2	CASRVTPNTGELFF	TGTGCCAGCCGCGTAACACCGAACACCGGGGAGCTGTTTTTT
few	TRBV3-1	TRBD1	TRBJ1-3	CASSQVGTAGNTIYF	TGTGCCAGCAGCCAAGTTGGGACAGCTGGAAACACCATATATTTT
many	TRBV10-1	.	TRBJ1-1	CASSAGPANTEAFF	TGCGCCAGCAGTGCGGGCCCAGCGAACACTGAAGCTTTCTTT
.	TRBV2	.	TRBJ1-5	CASSKDAYSNQPQHF	TGTGCCAGCAGCAAGGACGCCTATAGCAATCAGCCCCAGCATTTT
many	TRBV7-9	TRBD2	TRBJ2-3	CASSLGLAMGTDTQYF	TGTGCCAGCAGCTTAGGACTAGCGATGGGCACAGATACGCAGTATTTT
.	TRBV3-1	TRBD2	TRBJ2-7	CASRPLAGAPYEQYF	TGTGCCAGCAGGCCGCTAGCGGGAGCCCCCTACGAGCAGTACTTC
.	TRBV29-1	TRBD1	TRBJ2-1	CSGRETGGNEQFF	TGCAGCGGTCGTGAGACAGGGGGGAATGAGCAGTTCTTC
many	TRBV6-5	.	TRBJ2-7	CASSFTGLDPSYEQYF	TGTGCCAGCAGTTTTACAGGGCTGGACCCCTCCTACGAGCAGTACTTC
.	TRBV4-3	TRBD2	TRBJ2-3	CASSRLSGLAGQSDTQYF	TGCGCCAGCAGCCGCCTCTCAGGTCTAGCGGGACAGTCAGATACGCAGTATTTT
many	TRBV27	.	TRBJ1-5	CASSLQGNNQPQHF	TGTGCCAGCAGTTTACAGGGGAACAATCAGCCCCAGCATTTT
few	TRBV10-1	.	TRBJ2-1	CASSEEFGSYNEQFF	TGCGCCAGCAGTGAAGAGTTCGGCTCCTACAATGAGCAGTTCTTC
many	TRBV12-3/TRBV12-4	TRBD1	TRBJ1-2	CASSSPGQGVYGYTF	TGTGCCAGCAGTTCACCGGGACAGGGGGTCTATGGCTACACCTTC
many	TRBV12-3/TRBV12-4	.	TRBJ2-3	CASSFFPDTDTQYF	TGTGCCAGCAGTTTTTTTCCAGACACAGATACGCAGTATTTT
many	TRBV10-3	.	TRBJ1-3	CAIRETTIYF	TGTGCCATCAGGGAGACCACCATATATTTT
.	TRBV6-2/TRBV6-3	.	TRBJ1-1	CASSTLGGDTEAFF	TGTGCCAGCAGTACTCTCGGGGGAGATACTGAAGCTTTCTTT
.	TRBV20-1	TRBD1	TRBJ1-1	CSAKRTGVEAFF	TGCAGTGCTAAACGGACAGGGGTTGAAGCTTTCTTT
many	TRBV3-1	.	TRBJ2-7	CASSRTYEQYF	TGTGCCAGCAGCCGTACCTACGAGCAGTACTTC
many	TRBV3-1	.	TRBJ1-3	CASSQGLGGNTIYF	TGTGCCAGCAGCCAGGGATTGGGCGGAAACACCATATATTTT
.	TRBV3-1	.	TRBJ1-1	CASSPRENTEAFF	TGTGCCAGCAGCCCACGGGAGAACACTGAAGCTTTCTTT
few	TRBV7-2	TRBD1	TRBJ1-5	CASSLDRGRNQPQHF	TGTGCCAGCAGCCTGGACAGGGGAAGAAATCAGCCCCAGCATTTT
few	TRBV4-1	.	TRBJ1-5	CASSQVQLGEPQHF	TGCGCCAGCAGCCAAGTACAGCTCGGGGAGCCCCAGCATTTT